The rows below give T cell receptor beta chains drawn from one sample of a study of regulatory T cells in long-lasting Graves disease. Each CDR3 protein gets one entry after TCRdb re-called the multiplex PCR reads with MiXCR. The data show approximately 400,000 distinct CDR3 sequences, around 11% seen once. In addition, the sample was reused for a study of T cells in Graves' hyperthyroidism and ophthalmopathy.

Sequencing used peripheral blood mononuclear cells (PBMCs), obtained at new diagnosis, from a patient treated with antithyroid drugs. The origin of the receptors is a woman younger than 35 with Graves disease. Each CDR3 is given without its conserved first and last residue. Size is omitted from some rows. Given values are once, few, many or a class for expanded clones.

v_gene	j_gene	abundance	CDR3aa
TRBV4-3	TRBJ2-7	few	ASAGEGGTGEQY
TRBV29-1	TRBJ2-1	many	SVESSSYNEQF
TRBV28	TRBJ1-4	many	ASSLMGGLRQKLF
TRBV11-2	TRBJ2-1	many	ASSVDFGSYNEQF
TRBV20-1	TRBJ1-2	few	SARDLGQDRRYGYT
TRBV2	TRBJ1-5	many	ASSEPGRGRYSNQPQH
TRBV9	TRBJ2-2	once	ASSVTPGGGELF
TRBV19	TRBJ1-1	many	ASSIGGGRAEAF
TRBV19	TRBJ2-1	many	ASSTRDNSYNEQF
TRBV7-7	TRBJ2-5	many	ASSPLGVVGETQY
TRBV12-3/TRBV12-4	TRBJ2-3	many	ASSFLLAGGTDTQY
TRBV28	TRBJ2-1	few	ASGPRYNEQF
TRBV27	TRBJ2-5	many	ASTSRFGKETQY
TRBV7-2	TRBJ2-7	many	ASIPSGTGVDEQY
TRBV7-9	TRBJ1-1	many	ASSKGARGNTEAF
TRBV12-3/TRBV12-4	TRBJ2-1	many	ASSGRGSIEQF
TRBV6-1	TRBJ2-5	many	ASRARQITQETQY
TRBV4-1	TRBJ2-1	-	ASSLDWDEQF
TRBV9	TRBJ1-5	many	ASSVERRTDSNQPQH
TRBV29-1	TRBJ1-3	many	SVGPRGNTIY
TRBV6-1	TRBJ2-3	many	ASKQSSGSTDTQY
TRBV4-3	TRBJ2-5	-	ASSQEALAGGKETQY
TRBV3-1	TRBJ2-5	few	ASSQGRGRETQY
TRBV20-1	TRBJ2-7	many	SATGGEQY
TRBV9	TRBJ2-7	-	ASSSGPPTYEQY
TRBV9	TRBJ1-3	many	ASSVGSSGNTIY
TRBV30	TRBJ2-2	-	AWSVLQGTGELF